The subject of this entry is one T cell receptor (beta chain). Germline CDR1 is SGHTA and CDR2 is FQGNSA. The CDR3 extends over 14 amino acids. V lost 1 base and J 4 bases, leaving 10 bases between the germline ends. Together with a sample-barcoded 5' primer, a J-beta primer mix was included in a second PCR lasting about 7 to 12 cycles. From the 5' RACE reads, TCRdb called clonotypes with MiXCR, one entry per CDR3 protein. The sample has about 1 million distinct CDR3 sequences, roughly 45% seen once. The sample belongs to a study of blood T cells in healthy people across ages. In each sample, at least 7 million PBMCs were isolated.

The source material was blood. The sequence was collected from a woman aged 60-75 years in good health. The J gene is TRBJ2-5, the V gene TRBV7-2; no clear D. The DNA for the CDR3 is TGTGCCAGCAGCTTAGGTTTGCCCCCAGAGACCCAGTACTTC. This codes for CASSLGLPPETQYF.